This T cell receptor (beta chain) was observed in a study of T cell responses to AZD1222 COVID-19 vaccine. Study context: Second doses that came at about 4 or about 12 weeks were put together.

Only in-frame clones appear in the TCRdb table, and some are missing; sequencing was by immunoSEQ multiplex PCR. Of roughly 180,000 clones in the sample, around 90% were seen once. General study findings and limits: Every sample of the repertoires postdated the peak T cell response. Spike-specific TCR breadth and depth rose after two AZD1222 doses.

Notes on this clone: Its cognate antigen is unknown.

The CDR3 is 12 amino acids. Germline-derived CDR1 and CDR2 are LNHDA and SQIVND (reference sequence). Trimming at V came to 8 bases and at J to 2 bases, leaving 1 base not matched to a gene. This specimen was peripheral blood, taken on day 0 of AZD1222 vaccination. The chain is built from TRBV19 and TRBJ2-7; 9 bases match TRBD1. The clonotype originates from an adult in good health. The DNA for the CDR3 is TGTGCCAGTGGACAGGGGACCTACGAGCAGTACTTC. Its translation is CASGQGTYEQYF.